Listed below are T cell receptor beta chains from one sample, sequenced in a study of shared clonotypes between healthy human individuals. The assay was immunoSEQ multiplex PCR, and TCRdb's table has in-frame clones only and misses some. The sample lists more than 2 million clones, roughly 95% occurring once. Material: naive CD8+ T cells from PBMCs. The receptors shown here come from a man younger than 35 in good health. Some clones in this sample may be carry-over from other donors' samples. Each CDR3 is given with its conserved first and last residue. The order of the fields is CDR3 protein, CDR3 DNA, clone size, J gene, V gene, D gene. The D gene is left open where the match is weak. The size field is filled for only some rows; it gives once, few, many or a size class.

CASSEGDRGTTDTQYF	TGTGCCAGCAGCGAGGGAGACAGGGGAACAACAGATACGCAGTATTTT	.	TRBJ2-3	TRBV9	TRBD1
CASSQVSWTDTQYF	TGTGCCAGCAGCCAAGTGTCATGGACAGATACGCAGTATTTT	.	TRBJ2-3	TRBV14	.
CASSQDGLAGGGEQFF	TGCGCCAGCAGCCAAGACGGGCTAGCGGGAGGAGGTGAGCAGTTCTTC	.	TRBJ2-1	TRBV4-1	TRBD2
CASSLNTGELFF	TGTGCCAGTAGCCTTAACACCGGGGAGCTGTTTTTT	.	TRBJ2-2	TRBV19	.
CASWRTADEQYF	TGTGCCAGCTGGAGGACAGCTGACGAGCAGTACTTC	.	TRBJ2-7	TRBV27	.
CAISESLSYNEQFF	TGTGCCATCAGTGAGTCTCTTAGCTACAATGAGCAGTTCTTC	.	TRBJ2-1	TRBV10-3	.
CAWSVHAGQDWETQYF	TGTGCCTGGAGTGTACATGCGGGCCAGGATTGGGAGACCCAGTACTTC	.	TRBJ2-5	TRBV30	.
CASSWGAGELFF	TGTGCCAGCAGCTGGGGGGCCGGGGAGCTGTTTTTT	.	TRBJ2-2	TRBV7-2	.
CASSPGTALNTEAFF	TGTGCCAGCAGCCCCGGGACAGCCCTGAACACTGAAGCTTTCTTT	.	TRBJ1-1	TRBV9	TRBD1
CASSQGGASSYEQYF	TGCGCCAGCAGCCAAGGGGGGGCCTCCTCCTACGAGCAGTACTTC	.	TRBJ2-7	TRBV4-1	.
CASSPGQGTGELFF	TGTGCCAGCAGTCCGGGACAGGGCACCGGGGAGCTGTTTTTT	.	TRBJ2-2	TRBV6-6	TRBD1
CASSLKRGKPRGGYTF	TGTGCCAGCAGTCTAAAAAGGGGCAAACCAAGAGGTGGCTACACCTTC	.	TRBJ1-2	TRBV27	.
CASSLRRTGTHEQYF	TGTGCCAGCAGTTTACGTCGGACAGGGACCCACGAGCAGTACTTC	.	TRBJ2-7	TRBV27	TRBD1
CASSYPDRAFSLNYEQYF	TGTGCCAGCAGTTACCCGGACAGGGCCTTTTCTTTGAACTACGAGCAGTACTTC	.	TRBJ2-7	TRBV6-7	TRBD1
CASSYGTGGVSDGYTF	TGTGCCAGCAGTTACGGGACAGGGGGCGTCTCAGACGGCTACACCTTC	once	TRBJ1-2	TRBV7-9	TRBD1
CATTTRGGRRETQYF	TGTGCCACCACAACCAGGGGGGGGAGGCGAGAGACCCAGTACTTC	.	TRBJ2-5	TRBV2	.
CASSYSRSLPQYF	TGTGCCAGCAGTTACTCGAGGAGTTTACCGCAGTACTTC	once	TRBJ2-7	TRBV6-5	.
CASSSQIRTAYGYTF	TGTGCCAGCAGCTCCCAAATTCGGACAGCCTATGGCTACACCTTC	.	TRBJ1-2	TRBV7-9	.
CASSPYSNTEAFF	TGTGCCAGCAGCCCGTATTCGAACACTGAAGCTTTCTTT	.	TRBJ1-1	TRBV7-9	.
CAIMGGGQGSREAKNIQYF	TGTGCCATCATGGGAGGGGGACAGGGGTCCAGGGAAGCCAAAAACATTCAGTACTTC	.	TRBJ2-4	TRBV10-3	TRBD1
CASSPQKGKLFF	TGTGCCAGCAGTCCACAAAAAGGGAAACTGTTTTTT	.	TRBJ1-4	TRBV27	.
CASSVDRGGNEQFF	TGTGCCAGCAGCGTAGACCGGGGGGGTAATGAGCAGTTCTTC	.	TRBJ2-1	TRBV9	TRBD2
CASSQGVFQETQYF	TGCGCCAGCAGCCAAGGTGTGTTTCAAGAGACCCAGTACTTC	many	TRBJ2-5	TRBV4-3	.
CASSLTGAGGQPQHF	TGTGCCAGCAGCTTAACGGGGGCAGGAGGTCAGCCCCAGCATTTT	once	TRBJ1-5	TRBV7-9	.
CASSLDRWGGYEQYF	TGTGCCAGCAGCTTGGACAGGTGGGGAGGGTACGAGCAGTACTTC	.	TRBJ2-7	TRBV5-6	TRBD2
CASEIGGSYNEQFF	TGCGCCAGCGAAATAGGGGGGTCCTACAATGAGCAGTTCTTC	.	TRBJ2-1	TRBV5-1	.
CASSLVPQPLYEQYF	TGTGCCAGCAGCTTAGTTCCTCAACCCCTCTACGAGCAGTACTTC	.	TRBJ2-7	TRBV7-2	.
CASGQGYEQYF	TGTGCCAGTGGACAGGGATACGAGCAGTACTTC	.	TRBJ2-7	TRBV19	TRBD1
CASSFADTLGNTIYF	TGTGCCAGCAGCTTCGCCGACACGCTCGGCAACACCATATATTTT	few	TRBJ1-3	TRBV7-9	.
CATSIGLAGDETQYF	TGTGCCACCAGCATTGGACTAGCGGGAGATGAGACCCAGTACTTC	once	TRBJ2-5	TRBV15	TRBD2
CASSAITSGSLYEQYF	TGTGCCAGCAGTGCAATAACTAGCGGGAGTCTCTACGAGCAGTACTTC	.	TRBJ2-7	TRBV6-1	TRBD2
CASSLSSGANVLTF	TGTGCCAGCAGCTTAAGCTCTGGGGCCAACGTCCTGACTTTC	few	TRBJ2-6	TRBV7-9	.
CASSWAAKNIQYF	TGTGCCAGCAGCTGGGCTGCCAAAAACATTCAGTACTTC	once	TRBJ2-4	TRBV13	.
CASSAGQGPYEQYF	TGTGCCAGCAGCGCGGGACAGGGCCCCTACGAGCAGTACTTC	.	TRBJ2-7	TRBV7-9	TRBD1
CASSKGTGGDPYEQYF	TGTGCCAGCAGCAAGGGGACAGGGGGAGATCCCTACGAGCAGTACTTC	.	TRBJ2-7	TRBV21-1	.